A single sample is the source of the 26 T cell receptor beta chains below, sequenced in a study of glioma-infiltrating T cells after dendritic cell vaccination. This table comes from immunoSEQ multiplex PCR, and its TCRdb copy is limited to in-frame clones, with some not included. The sample lists tens of thousands of clones, more than 80% occurring once. Sample time point: after dendritic cell vaccination, including at tumor progression/relapse. The material was blood, obtained after dendritic cell vaccination. The receptor source for this set is a human donor with glioblastoma.

This sequence joins TRBV5-1 and TRBJ2-1; TRBD1 aligns across 8 bases. This CDR3 comprises 16 residues. Per the germline V gene, CDR1 is SGHRS and CDR2 is YFSETQ. With 0 bases clipped from V and 0 bases from J, the junction kept 2 bases outside the gene matches. The CDR3 reads CASSLGQGSSYNEQFF. In DNA, the CDR3 is TGCGCCAGCAGCTTGGGACAGGGGAGCTCCTACAATGAGCAGTTCTTC.

This clone was detected once. The rearrangement links TRBV7-8 to TRBJ1-5, with TRBD1 identical over 11 bases. The germline CDR1 and CDR2 sequences are SGHVS and FQNEAQ. V lost 1 base and J lost 7; bases outside the gene matches: 6. The CDR3 consists of 16 residues. In nucleotides, the CDR3 is TGTGCCAGCAGCTTAGGAGGGACAGGGGGGAGGCAGCCCCAGCATTTT. The encoded protein is CASSLGGTGGRQPQHF.

The chain employs TRBV6-5 and TRBJ1-5, with D possibly being TRBD1 (5 bases). Between the trimmed V and J ends, which lost 6 bases and 4 bases, there was a span of 13 bases. The CDR3 length is 14 residues. CDR1 MNHEY and CDR2 SVGAGI come from the germline V gene. The CDR3 nucleotides are TGTGCCAGCAGACCCCCACAGGATAATCAGCCCCAGCATTTT. It translates to CASRPPQDNQPQHF.

This clone showed up just once. V and J are TRBV30 and TRBJ1-2; maybe TRBD1 (6 bases). Trimming left V 3 bases short and J 5 bases short, with 10 bases between. This CDR3 contains 12 residues. Germline-derived CDR1 and CDR2 are GTSNPN and SVGIG (reference sequence). Here the CDR3 reads CAWSSGTYGYTF. CDR3 DNA: TGTGCCTGGAGCTCCGGGACATATGGCTACACCTTC.

The rearrangement links TRBV5-4 to TRBJ1-1, with D unclear. Germline lookup yields CDR1 SGHNT and CDR2 YYREEE (reference sequence). Trimming stripped 4 bases from V and 1 base from J, with 11 bases between. This CDR3 has 14 residues. For the CDR3, the DNA is TGTGCCAGCAGCCCCGTCGGAGGGAACACTGAAGCTTTCTTT. Translation: CASSPVGGNTEAFF.

The chain combines TRBV10-3 with TRBJ1-2, with 11 positions matching TRBD1. Germline CDR1 and CDR2: ENHRY and SYGVKD. With V trimmed by 4 bases and J by 9 bases, 7 bases remained unmatched. The length of the CDR3 is 14 residues. The CDR3 region is CAISATGQGVSYTF. CDR3 in DNA: TGTGCCATCAGTGCTACGGGACAGGGGGTGAGCTACACCTTC.

This chain uses TRBV14 with TRBJ2-5, with a weak D call TRBD2 (6 bases). The CDR3 has 14 residues. Germline V gene lookup returns CDR1 SGHDN and CDR2 FVKESK. V was shortened by 2 bases and J by 7 bases, with 14 bases between the two germline ends. CDR3 nucleotides: TGTGCCAGCAGCCAACTCTTAGCGGTGGCGACCCAGTACTTC. It codes for CASSQLLAVATQYF.

This clone has a single count. This sequence joins TRBV5-1 and TRBJ1-5; possible D gene TRBD1, 6 bases. Per the germline V gene, CDR1 is SGHRS and CDR2 is YFSETQ. V was clipped by 4 bases and J by 7 bases, with 15 bases between them. The CDR3 consists of 14 residues. Written as DNA, the CDR3 is TGCGCCAGCAGCAAGGACAGCCCATTGCAGCCCCAGCATTTT. Amino acid sequence: CASSKDSPLQPQHF.

This chain joins TRBV5-6 and TRBJ1-1; 8 bases fit TRBD1. V lost 0 bases, J lost 3 bases, and 7 bases stayed unmatched. The germline V gene encodes CDR1 SGHDT and CDR2 YYEEEE. CDR3 length: 16 residues. The CDR3 loop is CASSLEGRGRYTEAFF. DNA for the CDR3: TGTGCCAGCAGCTTGGAGGGCAGGGGGCGGTACACTGAAGCTTTCTTT.

The chain joins TRBV5-1 to TRBJ1-2, with D maybe TRBD1 (5 bases). CDR1 and CDR2 (germline): SGHRS, YFSETQ. The CDR3 has 15 residues. V was pared by 0 bases and J by 12 bases, with 21 bases between. The DNA for the CDR3 is TGCGCCAGCAGCTTGGTTCAGGGCGATTTTAGTGAAAACACCTTC. Translation: CASSLVQGDFSENTF. Combining the CDR3 with reference TRBV5-1 and TRBJ1-2 gives the whole variable domain KAGVTQTPRYLIKTRGQQVTLSCSPISGHRSVSWYQQTPGQGLQFLFEYFSETQRNKGNFPGRFSGRQFSNSRSEMNVSTLELGDSALYLCASSLVQGDFSENTFGSGTRLTVV.

The CDR3 region is CASSPGLAGGPGTDTQYF. The DNA for the CDR3 is TGTGCCAGCAGCCCGGGACTAGCGGGAGGGCCGGGCACAGATACGCAGTATTTT. The chain joins TRBV4-2 to TRBJ2-3, with TRBD2 identical over 16 bases. Germline V lookup: CDR1 LGHNA, CDR2 YNFKEQ. Germline trimming cut 4 bases from V and 1 base from J; bases unmatched to any gene: 5. The CDR3 is 18 amino acids.

The V and J genes are TRBV19 and TRBJ1-1; maybe TRBD1 (6 bases). Germline CDR1 is LNHDA and CDR2 is SQIVND (reference sequence). V was pared by 7 bases and J by 1 base, with 13 bases between. The CDR3 extends over 14 amino acids. In DNA form, the CDR3 reads TGTGCCAGTAAAAACAGGGACGGGAACACTGAAGCTTTCTTT. This encodes CASKNRDGNTEAFF.

This clone was observed a handful of times. The chain is built from TRBV14 and TRBJ1-1; a weak D match, TRBD1 (6 bases). The CDR3 has 18 residues. Germline V CDR1 and CDR2: SGHDN, FVKESK. V lost 4 bases and J lost 2, with 23 bases in between. This CDR3 is CASSRLVGETGFNTEAFF. The CDR3, as DNA: TGTGCCAGCAGCCGTTTGGTTGGGGAGACAGGCTTCAACACTGAAGCTTTCTTT.

J is TRBJ1-5 and V is TRBV6-5; no firm D call. CDR1 and CDR2 (germline): MNHEY, SVGAGI. Trimming shortened V by 9 bases and J by 3 bases, and 15 bases separated the two germline ends. This CDR3 is 14 amino acids long. CDR3 sequence reads: CASTPRDLNQPQHF. The CDR3 DNA reads as TGTGCCAGTACCCCCCGGGATCTCAATCAGCCCCAGCATTTT.

This chain links TRBV5-1 with TRBJ2-5; 9 bases are shared with TRBD1. Germline V gene data show CDR1 as SGHRS and CDR2 as YFSETQ. The CDR3 extends over 12 amino acids. V trimming: 5 bases; J trimming: 5 bases; junction bases outside the gene matches: 1. This chain's CDR3 is CASRDRGETQYF. The CDR3 DNA reads as TGCGCCAGCAGAGACAGGGGGGAGACCCAGTACTTC.

The chain uses TRBV6-6 and TRBJ1-2; maybe TRBD1 (5 bases). Trimming pared 6 bases from V and 8 bases from J, leaving 22 bases between. CDR1 is MNHNY and CDR2 is SVGAGI in the germline V gene (reference sequence). The CDR3 spans 15 residues. For the CDR3, the DNA is TGTGCCAGCAGGCCCCGCGGGGGGGAAAGTGACGGCTACACCTTC. Translated, it gives CASRPRGGESDGYTF.

The chain links TRBV7-9 to TRBJ1-4, with 7 bases identical to TRBD1. There are 16 residues in the CDR3. Per germline, CDR1 SEHNR and CDR2 FQNEAQ (reference sequence). After removal of 5 bases from V and 5 bases from J, the junction contained 11 bases not matched to a gene. CDR3 residues: CASSPGGGQLNEKLFF. The CDR3 DNA sequence: TGTGCCAGCAGCCCCGGGGGGGGACAGCTGAATGAAAAACTGTTTTTT.

This clone came up once. The gene calls are TRBV5-1 and TRBJ2-3, with 7 bases aligning to TRBD2. Trimming cost V 5 bases and J 5 bases; bases outside gene matches: 8. CDR1 is SGHRS and CDR2 is YFSETQ in the germline V gene. The CDR3 runs 14 residues. CDR3 DNA sequence: TGCGCCAGCAGGATGCAGACTAGCCAAGATACGCAGTATTTT. This encodes CASRMQTSQDTQYF.

This clone was counted a few times. The gene calls are TRBV6-6 and TRBJ1-6, with 7 bases that match TRBD1. CDR3 length: 13 amino acids. The V segment lost 10 bases and the J segment 10 bases; nucleotides outside the gene matches: 10. Per the germline V gene, CDR1 is MNHNY and CDR2 is SVGAGI (reference sequence). The DNA for the CDR3 is TGTGCCATCTTAGGGGGCGCGAACTCACCCCTCCACTTT. Encoded protein: CAILGGANSPLHF.

The rearrangement joins TRBV27 to TRBJ2-3, with a possible D match to TRBD2 (5 bases). Trimming took 2 bases from V and 2 from J, leaving 11 bases between them. Germline CDR1 is MNHEY and CDR2 is SMNVEV (reference sequence). The CDR3 is made up of 15 amino acids. This chain's CDR3 is CASSLKYGLTDTQYF. Here the CDR3 DNA reads TGTGCCAGCAGTTTAAAGTACGGACTCACAGATACGCAGTATTTT.

The chain is built from TRBV6-6 and TRBJ1-1, with TRBD1 identical over 11 bases. The CDR3 consists of 14 residues. CDR1 MNHNY and CDR2 SVGAGI come from the germline V gene (reference sequence). V shed 8 bases, J shed 3 bases, and the junction held 5 bases outside the gene matches. CDR3 region: CASGTGGIYTEAFF. The CDR3 DNA follows: TGTGCCAGCGGGACAGGGGGAATATACACTGAAGCTTTCTTT.

CDR3 coding DNA: TGTGCCAGCTCACCAGGACAATCCTACGAGCAGTACTTC. It codes for CASSPGQSYEQYF. The chain joins TRBV18 to TRBJ2-7; TRBD1 might be the D (5 bases). This CDR3 region has 13 residues. V shed 2 bases and J shed 1 base, with 6 bases lying between them. Germline CDR1 KGHSH, CDR2 LQKENI.

The V and J genes are TRBV2 and TRBJ2-3, with TRBD1 matching 9 bases. CDR3 length: 14 amino acids. Germline V lookup: CDR1 SNHLY, CDR2 FYNNEI. The V gene end was trimmed by 4 bases and the J gene end by 4 bases; junction bases not matched to a gene: 3. CDR3 nucleotides: TGTGCCAGCAGTGCGGACAGGGGCCCAGATACGCAGTATTTT. This gives the protein CASSADRGPDTQYF.

The chain joins TRBV6-5 to TRBJ2-7; D remains ambiguous. Trimming removed 4 bases from V and 7 bases from J, with 14 bases in between. The CDR3 runs 13 residues. Germline CDR1 reads MNHEY; CDR2 reads SVGAGI. CDR3 nucleotide sequence: TGTGCCAGCAGTTCCGGAGTCATGAGGGAGCAGTACTTC. Translating it yields CASSSGVMREQYF.

The chain links TRBV19 to TRBJ2-5; D perhaps matches TRBD1 (6 bases). From germline, CDR1 is LNHDA and CDR2 SQIVND (reference sequence). The CDR3 contains 18 residues. Trimming left V 7 bases short and J 5 bases short, with 29 bases between. The CDR3 DNA reads as TGTGCCAGTACCCCCCGGTGGCAGGGGCTTCGGAGTGTGGAGACCCAGTACTTC. It encodes CASTPRWQGLRSVETQYF.

This clone has only one observation. The chain is built from TRBV9 and TRBJ1-2, with a possible D match to TRBD1 (6 bases). The CDR3 has 13 residues. Germline CDR1 and CDR2: SGDLS and YYNGEE. The V and J ends lost 0 bases and 7 bases respectively, with 10 bases between them. In DNA, the CDR3 is TGTGCCAGCAGCGTAGAGAAAGGGGGTGGCTACACCTTC. It yields the protein CASSVEKGGGYTF.